The sequence of this T cell receptor beta chain was determined in a study of T cell responses to AZD1222 COVID-19 vaccine. About the research overall: It was second doses at about 4 or about 12 weeks that were pooled. Regarding the study as a whole: Along spike, vaccine-associated CD4 TCRs were found throughout, with dominance at 160-218 and 743-854. It should be noted that donors were predominantly white British and more often female, and clonal diversity was possibly underestimated. Repertoires were collected only later (after the peak T cell response had occurred).

For this clone: What it binds is unknown.

From germline, CDR1 is MNHEY and CDR2 SVGEGT. The V gene end was trimmed by 5 bases and the J gene end by 0 bases; junction bases not matched to a gene: 12. This CDR3 contains 17 residues. Assay used: immunoSEQ multiplex PCR; TCRdb lists only in-frame clones, some missing. This sample yields fewer than 100,000 clones, of which 88% are seen a single time; less than 20% belongs to the top ten. The input for sequencing was peripheral blood, taken on day 0 of AZD1222 vaccination. The chain recombines TRBV6-2 or TRBV6-3 with TRBJ1-1; 7 bases align to TRBD1. This receptor was taken from an adult in good health. CDR3 amino acids: CASSPWGGTALNTEAFF. The CDR3 nucleotides are TGTGCCAGCAGTCCCTGGGGTGGGACAGCATTGAACACTGAAGCTTTCTTT.